The rows below give T cell receptor beta chains drawn from one sample of a study of radiotherapy plus CTLA-4 blockade in lung cancer. Clones were sequenced by immunoSEQ multiplex PCR, and TCRdb holds only the in-frame ones, with some missing. Altogether around 77,000 clones are present, 70% to 80% being singletons, with the ten largest covering over 9%. This specimen was peripheral blood, taken from a patient treated with radiotherapy plus ipilimumab. These receptors were taken from a human donor with non-small cell lung cancer whose response to radiotherapy plus ipilimumab could not be evaluated. Each CDR3 is given with its conserved first and last residue. A D gene is named only where the DNA matches it firmly. The size field is filled for only some rows; it gives once, few, many or a size class.

v_gene: TRBV12-5
d_gene: NA
j_gene: TRBJ2-2
abundance: few
CDR3aa: CASGLVQGVTGELFF
CDR3nt: TGTGCTAGTGGTTTGGTACAAGGGGTCACCGGGGAGCTGTTTTTT

v_gene: TRBV5-1
d_gene: TRBD1
j_gene: TRBJ2-7
abundance: NA
CDR3aa: CASSWGHRGVDYEQYF
CDR3nt: TGCGCCAGCAGCTGGGGACACAGGGGGGTTGACTACGAGCAGTACTTC

v_gene: TRBV19
d_gene: NA
j_gene: TRBJ1-2
abundance: NA
CDR3aa: CASSIEGVDYGYTF
CDR3nt: TGTGCCAGTAGTATCGAGGGGGTGGACTATGGCTACACCTTC

v_gene: TRBV27
d_gene: TRBD1
j_gene: TRBJ1-5
abundance: NA
CDR3aa: CASRTTGDLYSNQPQHF
CDR3nt: TGTGCCAGCAGGACGACAGGGGATCTGTATAGCAATCAGCCCCAGCATTTT

v_gene: TRBV30
d_gene: NA
j_gene: TRBJ1-4
abundance: NA
CDR3aa: CAWSAQGIGEKLFF
CDR3nt: TGTGCCTGGTCCGCCCAGGGCATCGGCGAAAAACTGTTTTTT

v_gene: TRBV5-6
d_gene: NA
j_gene: TRBJ2-1
abundance: once
CDR3aa: CASSLGRGINEQFF
CDR3nt: TGTGCCAGCAGCTTGGGACGGGGGATCAATGAGCAGTTCTTC

v_gene: TRBV6-5
d_gene: TRBD1
j_gene: TRBJ1-2
abundance: NA
CDR3aa: CASSYSGQGRDGYTF
CDR3nt: TGTGCCAGCAGTTACTCGGGACAGGGGCGTGATGGCTACACCTTC

v_gene: TRBV2
d_gene: NA
j_gene: TRBJ2-2
abundance: once
CDR3aa: CASSEWGTGDTGELFF
CDR3nt: TGTGCCAGCAGTGAATGGGGGACGGGGGACACCGGGGAGCTGTTTTTT

v_gene: TRBV5-1
d_gene: NA
j_gene: TRBJ2-3
abundance: NA
CDR3aa: CASTTTGGISTDTQYF
CDR3nt: TGCGCCAGCACAACGACCGGCGGGATTAGCACAGATACGCAGTATTTT

v_gene: TRBV6-6
d_gene: NA
j_gene: TRBJ1-6
abundance: once
CDR3aa: CASSPPVGGSPLHF
CDR3nt: TGTGCCAGCAGTCCCCCTGTTGGGGGCTCACCCCTCCACTTT

v_gene: TRBV5-1
d_gene: NA
j_gene: TRBJ2-5
abundance: NA
CDR3aa: CASSLEPTRRETQYF
CDR3nt: TGCGCCAGCAGCTTGGAGCCGACTAGACGGGAGACCCAGTACTTC

v_gene: TRBV25-1
d_gene: TRBD1
j_gene: TRBJ1-4
abundance: NA
CDR3aa: CASSDMGQTNEKLFF
CDR3nt: TGTGCCAGCAGTGACATGGGACAGACTAATGAAAAACTGTTTTTT

v_gene: TRBV27
d_gene: NA
j_gene: TRBJ1-1
abundance: NA
CDR3aa: CASRFRGSTEAFF
CDR3nt: TGTGCCAGCAGATTTAGAGGGAGCACTGAAGCTTTCTTT

v_gene: TRBV2
d_gene: TRBD1
j_gene: TRBJ1-2
abundance: NA
CDR3aa: CASSAKGTDRGLPGYTF
CDR3nt: TGTGCCAGCAGTGCCAAAGGCACCGACAGGGGACTACCTGGCTACACCTTC

v_gene: TRBV6-1
d_gene: TRBD1
j_gene: TRBJ1-2
abundance: NA
CDR3aa: CASRERGLRDYGYTF
CDR3nt: TGTGCCAGCAGGGAAAGGGGGCTCCGTGACTATGGCTACACCTTC

v_gene: TRBV6-5
d_gene: NA
j_gene: TRBJ2-2
abundance: NA
CDR3aa: CASTDPTELAGELFF
CDR3nt: TGTGCCAGCACCGACCCTACAGAATTGGCCGGGGAGCTGTTTTTT

v_gene: TRBV5-1
d_gene: TRBD1
j_gene: TRBJ2-7
abundance: NA
CDR3aa: CASSLDGTTGSDEQYF
CDR3nt: TGCGCCAGCAGCTTGGATGGAACGACAGGGTCTGACGAGCAGTACTTC

v_gene: TRBV19
d_gene: NA
j_gene: TRBJ1-5
abundance: NA
CDR3aa: CASTEGNQPQHF
CDR3nt: TGTGCCAGTACGGAGGGAAATCAGCCCCAGCATTTT

v_gene: TRBV4-2
d_gene: NA
j_gene: TRBJ2-1
abundance: NA
CDR3aa: CASSQTDYYNEQFF
CDR3nt: TGTGCCAGCAGCCAAACAGACTACTACAATGAGCAGTTCTTC

v_gene: TRBV5-6
d_gene: TRBD1
j_gene: TRBJ1-1
abundance: NA
CDR3aa: CASSGYGQGVTEAFF
CDR3nt: TGTGCCAGCAGCGGCTACGGACAGGGTGTCACTGAAGCTTTCTTT

v_gene: TRBV7-3
d_gene: TRBD2
j_gene: TRBJ2-2
abundance: NA
CDR3aa: CASSVGLAGPGELFF
CDR3nt: TGTGCCAGCAGCGTGGGACTAGCGGGGCCAGGGGAGCTGTTTTTT

v_gene: TRBV4-1
d_gene: NA
j_gene: TRBJ1-4
abundance: NA
CDR3aa: CASSQVEGGDEKLFF
CDR3nt: TGCGCCAGCAGCCAAGTAGAGGGGGGGGATGAAAAACTGTTTTTT

v_gene: TRBV11-2
d_gene: NA
j_gene: TRBJ1-1
abundance: NA
CDR3aa: CASSKRQGLNTEAFF
CDR3nt: TGTGCCAGCAGCAAAAGGCAGGGGTTGAACACTGAAGCTTTCTTT

v_gene: TRBV20-1
d_gene: NA
j_gene: TRBJ1-1
abundance: NA
CDR3aa: CSASGFKAFF
CDR3nt: TGCAGTGCTAGCGGGTTTAAAGCTTTCTTT

v_gene: TRBV28
d_gene: NA
j_gene: TRBJ1-5
abundance: NA
CDR3aa: CASSFIDGQHF
CDR3nt: TGTGCCAGCAGTTTCATTGACGGGCAGCATTTT

v_gene: TRBV11-2
d_gene: NA
j_gene: TRBJ2-5
abundance: NA
CDR3aa: CASRMGGETQYF
CDR3nt: TGTGCCAGCAGAATGGGCGGGGAGACCCAGTACTTC

v_gene: TRBV4-2
d_gene: TRBD2
j_gene: TRBJ2-1
abundance: NA
CDR3aa: CASSQVRSGGSEQFF
CDR3nt: TGTGCCAGCAGCCAAGTGCGGAGCGGGGGGAGTGAGCAGTTCTTC

v_gene: TRBV7-3
d_gene: TRBD1
j_gene: TRBJ2-7
abundance: few
CDR3aa: CASSLNPGQGVSEQYF
CDR3nt: TGTGCCAGCAGTCTCAATCCGGGACAGGGTGTTAGCGAGCAGTACTTC

v_gene: TRBV6-1
d_gene: TRBD2
j_gene: TRBJ2-3
abundance: NA
CDR3aa: CASSGRTSGGAIDTQYF
CDR3nt: TGTGCCAGCAGTGGTCGGACTAGCGGGGGGGCCATAGATACGCAGTATTTT

v_gene: TRBV6-5
d_gene: NA
j_gene: TRBJ2-2
abundance: NA
CDR3aa: CASSYPGQTGELFF
CDR3nt: TGTGCCAGCAGTTACCCCGGACAAACCGGGGAGCTGTTTTTT

v_gene: TRBV6-1
d_gene: TRBD1
j_gene: TRBJ2-5
abundance: NA
CDR3aa: CASRDRGSQETQYF
CDR3nt: TGTGCCAGCAGAGACAGGGGTAGTCAGGAGACCCAGTACTTC

v_gene: TRBV18
d_gene: TRBD1
j_gene: TRBJ1-5
abundance: few
CDR3aa: CASSPRQGDLNQPQHF
CDR3nt: TGTGCCAGCTCACCTCGACAGGGAGATTTAAATCAGCCCCAGCATTTT

v_gene: TRBV28
d_gene: TRBD1
j_gene: TRBJ2-3
abundance: few
CDR3aa: CASGDRSDTQYF
CDR3nt: TGTGCCAGCGGGGACAGATCAGATACGCAGTATTTT

v_gene: TRBV19
d_gene: TRBD2
j_gene: TRBJ2-5
abundance: NA
CDR3aa: CASSTGTSYLRETQYF
CDR3nt: TGTGCCAGTAGTACCGGGACTAGCTATTTGAGGGAGACCCAGTACTTC

v_gene: TRBV2
d_gene: NA
j_gene: TRBJ1-1
abundance: NA
CDR3aa: CASYLDRNTEAFF
CDR3nt: TGTGCCAGCTATCTAGACAGGAACACTGAAGCTTTCTTT

v_gene: TRBV29-1
d_gene: TRBD1
j_gene: TRBJ2-7
abundance: NA
CDR3aa: CSVVGTAYEQYF
CDR3nt: TGCAGCGTTGTCGGGACAGCCTACGAGCAGTACTTC

v_gene: TRBV6-5
d_gene: NA
j_gene: TRBJ1-3
abundance: NA
CDR3aa: CASSYSPGIGNTIYF
CDR3nt: TGTGCCAGCAGTTACTCCCCGGGTATTGGAAACACCATATATTTT

v_gene: TRBV9
d_gene: NA
j_gene: TRBJ2-7
abundance: once
CDR3aa: CASSVEGSTTGEQYF
CDR3nt: TGTGCCAGCAGCGTAGAAGGGAGCACCACGGGGGAGCAGTACTTC

v_gene: TRBV7-2
d_gene: NA
j_gene: TRBJ1-1
abundance: NA
CDR3aa: CASSLVSRGTEAFF
CDR3nt: TGTGCCAGCAGCTTAGTTTCAAGGGGCACTGAAGCTTTCTTT

v_gene: TRBV13
d_gene: NA
j_gene: TRBJ1-2
abundance: NA
CDR3aa: CASSSSFYGYTF
CDR3nt: TGTGCCAGCAGCTCGTCCTTTTATGGCTACACCTTC

v_gene: TRBV5-1
d_gene: TRBD2
j_gene: TRBJ2-2
abundance: NA
CDR3aa: CASSPLASGSTGELFF
CDR3nt: TGCGCCAGCAGCCCCCTAGCTAGCGGTTCCACCGGGGAGCTGTTTTTT

v_gene: TRBV19
d_gene: TRBD2
j_gene: TRBJ2-3
abundance: NA
CDR3aa: CASTRRGLGGTDTQYF
CDR3nt: TGTGCCAGCACCCGGCGGGGACTAGGAGGCACAGATACGCAGTATTTT

v_gene: TRBV30
d_gene: TRBD2
j_gene: TRBJ2-1
abundance: NA
CDR3aa: CAWSVGGRRSSEQFF
CDR3nt: TGTGCCTGGAGTGTAGGCGGGAGAAGGTCAAGTGAGCAGTTCTTC

v_gene: TRBV6-1
d_gene: NA
j_gene: TRBJ2-3
abundance: once
CDR3aa: CAGSEDAHLTDTQYF
CDR3nt: TGTGCCGGCAGTGAAGACGCGCACCTCACAGATACGCAGTATTTT

v_gene: TRBV19
d_gene: NA
j_gene: TRBJ1-2
abundance: NA
CDR3aa: CASRLTTGNYGYTF
CDR3nt: TGTGCCAGCCGACTAACGACAGGCAACTATGGCTACACCTTC

v_gene: TRBV4-1
d_gene: NA
j_gene: TRBJ1-1
abundance: NA
CDR3aa: CASSQGTPGADKAFF
CDR3nt: TGCGCCAGCAGCCAAGGAACCCCAGGGGCGGACAAAGCTTTCTTT

v_gene: TRBV5-6
d_gene: NA
j_gene: TRBJ2-5
abundance: NA
CDR3aa: CASSPHTQETQYF
CDR3nt: TGTGCCAGCAGCCCTCATACTCAAGAGACCCAGTACTTC

v_gene: TRBV5-1
d_gene: NA
j_gene: TRBJ2-3
abundance: NA
CDR3aa: CASSPLGGSGRGRVDTQYF
CDR3nt: TGCGCCAGCAGCCCCCTGGGGGGTAGCGGACGGGGTCGGGTAGATACGCAGTATTTT

v_gene: TRBV7-8
d_gene: NA
j_gene: TRBJ1-1
abundance: NA
CDR3aa: CASSLGSQGATEAFF
CDR3nt: TGTGCCAGCAGCTTAGGGTCACAGGGTGCCACTGAAGCTTTCTTT

v_gene: TRBV7-9
d_gene: TRBD1
j_gene: TRBJ1-1
abundance: NA
CDR3aa: CASSLGQGAITEAFF
CDR3nt: TGTGCCAGCAGCTTAGGACAGGGGGCGATCACTGAAGCTTTCTTT

v_gene: TRBV5-1
d_gene: NA
j_gene: TRBJ2-7
abundance: NA
CDR3aa: CASSLGPGSGIYEQYF
CDR3nt: TGCGCCAGCAGCTTGGGGCCGGGAAGCGGCATCTACGAGCAGTACTTC

v_gene: TRBV15
d_gene: TRBD1
j_gene: TRBJ1-1
abundance: NA
CDR3aa: CATSRDPGDREAFF
CDR3nt: TGTGCCACCAGCAGAGATCCCGGGGACAGAGAAGCTTTCTTT

v_gene: TRBV4-1
d_gene: NA
j_gene: TRBJ2-7
abundance: NA
CDR3aa: CASRPTGSYEQYF
CDR3nt: TGCGCCAGCAGACCTACTGGCTCCTACGAGCAGTACTTC

v_gene: TRBV19
d_gene: TRBD2
j_gene: TRBJ2-2
abundance: NA
CDR3aa: CAAGTSSLGELFF
CDR3nt: TGTGCCGCCGGGACTAGCTCCCTCGGGGAGCTGTTTTTT

v_gene: TRBV7-9
d_gene: TRBD1
j_gene: TRBJ1-2
abundance: NA
CDR3aa: CASSPQGDGYTF
CDR3nt: TGTGCCAGCAGCCCCCAGGGGGACGGCTACACCTTC